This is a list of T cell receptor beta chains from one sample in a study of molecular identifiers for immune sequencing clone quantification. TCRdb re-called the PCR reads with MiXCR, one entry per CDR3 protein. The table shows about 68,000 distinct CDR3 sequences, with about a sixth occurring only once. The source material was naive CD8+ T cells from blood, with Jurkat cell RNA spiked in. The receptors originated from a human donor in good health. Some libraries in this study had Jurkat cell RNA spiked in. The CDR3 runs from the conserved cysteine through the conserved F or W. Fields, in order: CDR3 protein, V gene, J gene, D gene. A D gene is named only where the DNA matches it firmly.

CASSYSTGEVENEQFF	TRBV6-5	TRBJ2-1	.
CASQGVRYGYTF	TRBV19	TRBJ1-2	TRBD1
CASGHTGELFF	TRBV13	TRBJ2-2	.
CASSPGLAGDGGQFF	TRBV6-2/TRBV6-3	TRBJ2-1	TRBD2
CASSLAAGQGANGYTF	TRBV13	TRBJ1-2	TRBD1
CASSLGQAVIDTQYF	TRBV11-2	TRBJ2-3	.
CAWSVGSGRSYNEQFF	TRBV30	TRBJ2-1	TRBD2
CSARDLGGLSYEQYF	TRBV20-1	TRBJ2-7	.
CASSVVPGSNEQFF	TRBV9	TRBJ2-1	.
CASSRPWDEQYF	TRBV21-1	TRBJ2-7	.
CASSQAEAYEQYF	TRBV4-1	TRBJ2-7	.
CASTTGVLGQSPLHF	TRBV6-5	TRBJ1-6	TRBD1
CASSHQPAYEQYF	TRBV4-1	TRBJ2-7	.
CASSFLAGATDTQYF	TRBV9	TRBJ2-3	TRBD2
CAWSVLGGYNEQFF	TRBV30	TRBJ2-1	TRBD2
CASSYLQGGEAFF	TRBV19	TRBJ1-1	TRBD1
CASSQVHGNSPLPF	TRBV14	TRBJ1-6	.
CASSPQDRRLYNEQFF	TRBV7-4	TRBJ2-1	TRBD1
CSATDRHTYGYTF	TRBV20-1	TRBJ1-2	.
CARKNRSGSPLHF	TRBV6-5	TRBJ1-6	.
CATSALSGSSGELFF	TRBV24-1	TRBJ2-2	TRBD2
CASSHRDTLRYGYTF	TRBV7-9	TRBJ1-2	.
CAWSPSGPSDTQYF	TRBV30	TRBJ2-3	.
CASSFPLGLATSIDTQYF	TRBV7-9	TRBJ2-3	TRBD2
CASSQDPGLSYEQYF	TRBV4-3	TRBJ2-7	.
CASRNEQAAGYTF	TRBV11-2	TRBJ1-2	.
CASSLGVGTDTQYF	TRBV5-6	TRBJ2-3	.
CAGSLGSAGTHEQYF	TRBV7-2	TRBJ2-7	.
CASSLVGFGASEETQYF	TRBV5-1	TRBJ2-5	.
CSFKGEGGTDTQYF	TRBV29-1	TRBJ2-3	.
CASSLAPMTSTLTDTQYF	TRBV7-6	TRBJ2-3	TRBD2
CAISESRGTVEETQCF	TRBV10-3	TRBJ2-5	.
CSAIGTDEWNTEAFF	TRBV20-1	TRBJ1-1	TRBD1
CATCEREGRNEQFF	TRBV24-1	TRBJ2-1	TRBD2
CASSSPPGGSGSDTQYF	TRBV18	TRBJ2-3	TRBD2
CASSFPRADTEAFF	TRBV7-8	TRBJ1-1	.
CASSDSRSHVLANYGYTF	TRBV7-9	TRBJ1-2	.
CASSWGGRTEAFF	TRBV19	TRBJ1-1	.
CASSSGLAQREQYF	TRBV3-1	TRBJ2-7	TRBD2
CASSYPQASDYADTQYF	TRBV6-5	TRBJ2-3	.
CASSWDTRTDTQYF	TRBV9	TRBJ2-3	.
CASSLSRTSGTYNEQFF	TRBV7-8	TRBJ2-1	TRBD2
CASSSSREGLDTQYF	TRBV7-9	TRBJ2-3	.
CASSARRYQDSNTEAFF	TRBV19	TRBJ1-1	.
CASSIGGPSPLHF	TRBV19	TRBJ1-6	.
CASSVTGNYQPQHF	TRBV27	TRBJ1-5	.
CASSQEGAQPQHF	TRBV7-9	TRBJ1-5	TRBD1
CASSEEGTHYEQYF	TRBV25-1	TRBJ2-7	.
CASRPEARETQYF	TRBV12-3/TRBV12-4	TRBJ2-5	.
CASSPEGFAGNTIYF	TRBV9	TRBJ1-3	.
CASSIRMVGSGFQETQYF	TRBV7-8	TRBJ2-5	.
CASNGLAGGGTDTQYF	TRBV25-1	TRBJ2-3	TRBD2
CASRPYSGTTDTQYF	TRBV28	TRBJ2-3	.
CASRTGGSNQPQHF	TRBV7-9	TRBJ1-5	TRBD1
CASSFPRTGITEAFF	TRBV28	TRBJ1-1	TRBD1
CASSPGGVYEQYF	TRBV7-2	TRBJ2-7	.
CASSQRTSGVNEQFF	TRBV4-1	TRBJ2-1	TRBD2
CASSPTSGASTDTQYF	TRBV13	TRBJ2-3	TRBD2
CASSSGGDEQFF	TRBV11-2	TRBJ2-1	TRBD2